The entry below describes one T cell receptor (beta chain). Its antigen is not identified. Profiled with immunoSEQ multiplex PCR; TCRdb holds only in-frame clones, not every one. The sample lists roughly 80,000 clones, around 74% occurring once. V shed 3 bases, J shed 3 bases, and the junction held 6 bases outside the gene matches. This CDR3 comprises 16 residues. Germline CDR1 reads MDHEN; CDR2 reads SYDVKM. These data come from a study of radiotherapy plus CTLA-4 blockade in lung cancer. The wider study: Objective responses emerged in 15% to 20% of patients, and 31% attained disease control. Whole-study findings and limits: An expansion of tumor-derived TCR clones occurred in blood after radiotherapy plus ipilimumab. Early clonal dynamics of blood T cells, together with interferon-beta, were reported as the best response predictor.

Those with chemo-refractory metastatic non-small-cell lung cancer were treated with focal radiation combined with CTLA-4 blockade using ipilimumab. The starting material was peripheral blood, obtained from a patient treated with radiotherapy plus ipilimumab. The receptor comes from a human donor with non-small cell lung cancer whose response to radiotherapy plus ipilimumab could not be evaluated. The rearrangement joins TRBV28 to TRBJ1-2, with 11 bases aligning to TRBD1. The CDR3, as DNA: TGTGCCAGCAGTTTTCTGTGGGACAGGGGGGACTATGGCTACACCTTC. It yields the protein CASSFLWDRGDYGYTF.